Listed below are T cell receptor beta chains from one sample, sequenced in a study of control samples from healthy donors and cancer patients. Sequencing used immunoSEQ multiplex PCR; TCRdb keeps in-frame clones, though not all of them. The data contain some 78,000 clones, 70% to 90% of them seen just once; the ten biggest clones take up 7.5% to 8%. Sequencing was done on a sample of blood. Receptor source: a woman aged 60-70 years in good health. The CDR3 runs from the conserved cysteine through the conserved F or W. D genes are given only for firm matches. The size entry is marked missing in some rows and otherwise reads once, few, many or a size class.

clone size: once
J gene: TRBJ2-3
D gene: -
V gene: TRBV28
CDR3 protein: CASSLFTLALGTDTQYF
CDR3 DNA: TGTGCCAGCAGTTTATTTACCCTAGCTTTGGGCACAGATACGCAGTATTTT

clone size: -
J gene: TRBJ1-2
D gene: -
V gene: TRBV7-9
CDR3 protein: CASSPSLLDGAYGYTF
CDR3 DNA: TGTGCCAGCAGCCCATCACTTCTGGACGGAGCCTATGGCTACACCTTC

clone size: -
J gene: TRBJ2-1
D gene: TRBD2
V gene: TRBV14
CDR3 protein: CASSLPGLAGANEQFF
CDR3 DNA: TGTGCCAGCAGCCTTCCGGGACTAGCGGGAGCCAATGAGCAGTTCTTC

clone size: -
J gene: TRBJ1-6
D gene: TRBD1
V gene: TRBV27
CDR3 protein: CASSFGQGFGNSPLHF
CDR3 DNA: TGTGCCAGCAGTTTCGGACAGGGTTTTGGTAATTCACCCCTCCACTTT

clone size: -
J gene: TRBJ1-2
D gene: -
V gene: TRBV28
CDR3 protein: CASSFGALYGYTF
CDR3 DNA: TGTGCCAGCAGTTTCGGGGCACTCTATGGCTACACCTTC

clone size: -
J gene: TRBJ2-7
D gene: -
V gene: TRBV4-2
CDR3 protein: CASSQAGPEAYEQYF
CDR3 DNA: TGTGCCAGCAGCCAAGCTGGGCCGGAGGCCTACGAGCAGTACTTC

clone size: -
J gene: TRBJ1-1
D gene: TRBD1
V gene: TRBV5-1
CDR3 protein: CASHPTGETTEAFF
CDR3 DNA: TGCGCCAGCCATCCGACAGGGGAAACCACTGAAGCTTTCTTT

clone size: once
J gene: TRBJ2-7
D gene: TRBD2
V gene: TRBV5-1
CDR3 protein: CASSLAPSGGYEQYF
CDR3 DNA: TGCGCCAGCAGCTTGGCGCCTAGCGGGGGCTACGAGCAGTACTTC

clone size: -
J gene: TRBJ1-1
D gene: -
V gene: TRBV14
CDR3 protein: CASSQLDRFTEAFF
CDR3 DNA: TGTGCCAGCAGCCAACTTGACAGATTCACTGAAGCTTTCTTT

clone size: once
J gene: TRBJ2-5
D gene: TRBD2
V gene: TRBV6-5
CDR3 protein: CASRYWTSGEETQYF
CDR3 DNA: TGTGCCAGCAGATACTGGACTAGCGGGGAAGAGACCCAGTACTTC

clone size: -
J gene: TRBJ2-3
D gene: TRBD2
V gene: TRBV9
CDR3 protein: CASSVTLAGTGTDTQYF
CDR3 DNA: TGTGCCAGCAGCGTAACACTAGCGGGGACAGGCACAGATACGCAGTATTTT

clone size: -
J gene: TRBJ2-1
D gene: -
V gene: TRBV6-5
CDR3 protein: CASYAGYDYNEQFF
CDR3 DNA: TGTGCCAGCTATGCTGGTTATGACTACAATGAGCAGTTCTTC

clone size: -
J gene: TRBJ2-3
D gene: -
V gene: TRBV28
CDR3 protein: CASTGFTDTQYF
CDR3 DNA: TGTGCCAGCACGGGGTTCACAGATACGCAGTATTTT

clone size: once
J gene: TRBJ1-1
D gene: -
V gene: TRBV7-2
CDR3 protein: CASSLIGGGNTEAFF
CDR3 DNA: TGTGCCAGCAGCCTTATTGGGGGGGGCAACACTGAAGCTTTCTTT

clone size: once
J gene: TRBJ2-2
D gene: -
V gene: TRBV28
CDR3 protein: CASRTKPNTGELFF
CDR3 DNA: TGTGCCAGCAGGACCAAACCGAACACCGGGGAGCTGTTTTTT

clone size: -
J gene: TRBJ2-5
D gene: TRBD1
V gene: TRBV7-8
CDR3 protein: CASSLRDRGGETQYF
CDR3 DNA: TGTGCCAGCAGCTTAAGAGACAGGGGTGGAGAGACCCAGTACTTC

clone size: once
J gene: TRBJ1-2
D gene: -
V gene: TRBV3-1/TRBV3-2
CDR3 protein: CASSHRDGYTF
CDR3 DNA: TGTGCCAGCAGCCATAGGGATGGCTACACCTTC

clone size: -
J gene: TRBJ2-3
D gene: TRBD2
V gene: TRBV9
CDR3 protein: CASSVTSGKDTQYF
CDR3 DNA: TGTGCCAGCAGCGTAACTAGCGGGAAGGATACGCAGTATTTT

clone size: once
J gene: TRBJ2-1
D gene: TRBD2
V gene: TRBV30
CDR3 protein: CAWSHGLAVRQFF
CDR3 DNA: TGTGCCTGGAGCCACGGACTAGCGGTGCGGCAGTTCTTC

clone size: -
J gene: TRBJ2-7
D gene: -
V gene: TRBV6-5
CDR3 protein: CASSLLRAYEQYF
CDR3 DNA: TGTGCCAGCAGTTTACTTAGGGCCTACGAGCAGTACTTC

clone size: few
J gene: TRBJ1-5
D gene: -
V gene: TRBV19
CDR3 protein: CASSPRGQPQHF
CDR3 DNA: TGTGCCAGTAGCCCCAGAGGCCAGCCCCAGCATTTT

clone size: -
J gene: TRBJ1-1
D gene: TRBD1
V gene: TRBV5-1
CDR3 protein: CASSLAPLGQGKGEAFF
CDR3 DNA: TGCGCCAGCAGCCTGGCCCCGCTGGGACAGGGAAAGGGTGAAGCTTTCTTT

clone size: once
J gene: TRBJ2-5
D gene: -
V gene: TRBV20-1
CDR3 protein: CSAHLSETQYF
CDR3 DNA: TGCAGTGCTCACTTATCAGAGACCCAGTACTTC

clone size: -
J gene: TRBJ1-5
D gene: -
V gene: TRBV19
CDR3 protein: CASSIPNQPQHF
CDR3 DNA: TGTGCCAGTAGTATACCCAACCAGCCCCAGCATTTT

clone size: -
J gene: TRBJ1-2
D gene: TRBD1
V gene: TRBV25-1
CDR3 protein: CASSDDRVFRGYTF
CDR3 DNA: TGTGCCAGCAGCGACGACAGGGTTTTTAGGGGCTACACCTTC

clone size: few
J gene: TRBJ2-2
D gene: -
V gene: TRBV27
CDR3 protein: CASSLSRVLAGELFF
CDR3 DNA: TGTGCCAGCAGTTTATCCCGGGTACTCGCCGGGGAGCTGTTTTTT

clone size: -
J gene: TRBJ2-7
D gene: -
V gene: TRBV4-1
CDR3 protein: CASSQADNVPSYEQYF
CDR3 DNA: TGCGCCAGCAGCCAGGCTGACAACGTGCCCTCCTACGAGCAGTACTTC

clone size: -
J gene: TRBJ2-7
D gene: -
V gene: TRBV10-1
CDR3 protein: CASSEADRTYEQYF
CDR3 DNA: TGCGCCAGCAGTGAGGCTGACAGGACCTACGAGCAGTACTTC

clone size: -
J gene: TRBJ1-2
D gene: TRBD1
V gene: TRBV4-1
CDR3 protein: CASSQVWDRGLYGYTF
CDR3 DNA: TGCGCCAGCAGCCAAGTATGGGACAGGGGACTCTATGGCTACACCTTC

clone size: -
J gene: TRBJ2-5
D gene: -
V gene: TRBV7-2
CDR3 protein: CASSLALQSQETQYF
CDR3 DNA: TGTGCCAGCAGCTTAGCGCTACAGAGCCAAGAGACCCAGTACTTC